This T cell receptor beta chain originates from a study of blood T cells in healthy people across ages. This clonotype was observed many times. The antigen remains unidentified. Each sample used at least 6 million PBMCs. Primers used in a second PCR of about 7 to 12 cycles were a sample-barcoded 5' primer and a J-beta primer mix. MiXCR, applied by TCRdb to the 5' RACE reads, yields one record per CDR3 protein. The sample lists 380,000 or so distinct CDR3 sequences; 45% to 65% were seen once. V lost 4 bases to trimming and J lost 2 bases, with 14 bases between them. Germline CDR1 reads DFQATT; CDR2 reads SNEGSKA (reference sequence). The CDR3 has 14 residues. General study findings and limits: The recorded TCR beta diversity per million T cells decreased in a roughly linear manner with age. When set beside aged donors, long-lived donors presented more naive CD4+ cells and higher diversity. Investigators viewed diversity estimates from one million T cells as underestimates, the study reported.

Sequenced input: blood. This sequence joins TRBV20-1 and TRBJ2-5; D is possibly TRBD2 (5 bases). The receptor was isolated from a man in his sixties in good health. The CDR3 sequence is CSAKKRETQETQYF. CDR3 in DNA: TGCAGTGCTAAAAAACGGGAAACGCAAGAGACCCAGTACTTC.